Sequencing of this TCR beta chain was carried out in a study of glioma-infiltrating T cells after dendritic cell vaccination. The CDR3 is made up of 11 amino acids. CDR1 SNHLY and CDR2 FYNNEI come from the germline V gene. V lost 11 bases and J 6 bases, leaving 10 bases between the germline ends. As for time point: after dendritic cell vaccination, including at tumor progression/relapse. Sequencing was performed with immunoSEQ multiplex PCR; in TCRdb, only in-frame clones are kept and a portion is missing. Of tens of thousands of clones listed, 85% are singletons. This clone occurred a few times. The receptor was derived from a human donor with glioblastoma. This sample comprised blood, obtained after dendritic cell vaccination. This chain joins TRBV2 and TRBJ1-4; D possibly corresponds to TRBD1 (5 bases). The chain's CDR3 is CASGQDEKLFF. The CDR3, as DNA: TGTGCCTCAGGGCAGGATGAAAAACTGTTTTTT.